Listed below are T cell receptor beta chains from one sample, sequenced in a study of regulatory T cells in long-lasting Graves disease. TCRdb re-derived calls from the multiplex PCR reads in MiXCR, one entry per CDR3 protein. The top ten hold over 15% of the sample, which has about 440,000 distinct CDR3 sequences, under 15% seen once. These sequences were also reported in another study, on T cells in Graves' hyperthyroidism and ophthalmopathy.

Sequencing used peripheral blood mononuclear cells (PBMCs), obtained at new diagnosis, from a patient treated with antithyroid drugs. All receptors derive from a woman between 25 and 40 years old with Graves disease. Each CDR3 is given with its conserved first and last residue. A D gene is named only where the DNA matches it firmly. The size field is filled for only some rows; it gives once, few, many or a size class.

J,length,size,V,D,CDR3,DNA
TRBJ2-7,16,.,TRBV7-3,TRBD2,CASSNGGLAGDYEQYF,TGTGCCAGCAGCAACGGGGGGCTAGCGGGAGATTACGAGCAGTACTTC
TRBJ1-1,17,.,TRBV7-9,TRBD1,CASGGWRPGQGFAEAFF,TGTGCCAGCGGAGGGTGGCGGCCAGGACAGGGGTTCGCTGAAGCTTTCTTT
TRBJ2-5,19,many,TRBV6-5,.,CASSYSEGAGGIPRGTQYF,TGCGCCAGCAGTTACTCGGAGGGGGCTGGAGGGATCCCCCGGGGGACCCAGTACTTC
TRBJ2-3,17,.,TRBV25-1,TRBD2,CASSEASSGRASDTQYF,TGTGCCAGCAGTGAGGCCTCTAGCGGGAGGGCCTCAGATACGCAGTATTTT
TRBJ2-1,15,many,TRBV2,TRBD2,CASSEGTSGNNEQFF,TGTGCCAGCAGTGAAGGGACTAGCGGGAACAATGAGCAGTTCTTC
TRBJ2-2,17,few,TRBV7-9,TRBD2,CASSSTTSGSGTGELFF,TGTGCCAGCAGCTCAACCACTAGCGGGAGCGGGACCGGGGAGCTGTTTTTT
TRBJ1-1,14,many,TRBV30,.,CAWSAPTLGTEAFF,TGTGCCTGGAGTGCCCCGACGCTAGGTACTGAAGCTTTCTTT
TRBJ2-1,14,many,TRBV5-5,.,CASSFFDGSDEQFF,TGTGCCAGCAGCTTTTTTGACGGGAGTGACGAGCAGTTCTTC
TRBJ2-7,15,.,TRBV4-1,.,CASSGGDPSSYEQYF,TGCGCCAGCAGTGGAGGGGATCCCTCCTCCTACGAGCAGTACTTC
TRBJ2-7,16,.,TRBV28,TRBD2,CASSSLGLANTYEQYF,TGTGCCAGCAGCTCCCTGGGACTAGCGAATACCTACGAGCAGTACTTC
TRBJ2-1,15,few,TRBV24-1,.,CATSVGGRSYNEQFF,TGTGCCACCAGTGTCGGGGGCCGCTCCTACAATGAGCAGTTCTTC
TRBJ2-7,15,many,TRBV30,TRBD2,CAGTLPGLANYGQYF,TGTGCCGGTACACTACCGGGACTAGCGAATTACGGGCAGTACTTC
TRBJ2-1,14,many,TRBV2,TRBD2,CASRSGTSTFGQFF,TGTGCCAGCAGATCCGGGACTAGCACGTTTGGGCAGTTCTTC